Included here is one T cell receptor beta chain sequence, with context. Its antigen target is currently unknown. Base qualities are not provided; no much larger clone lies one nucleotide away. The library relied on the immunoSEQ multiplex PCR assay. The multiplex PCR relied on a mix of 60 forward primers for TCR Vbeta segments and 13 reverse primers for TCR Jbeta segments. A multiplex PCR assay on genomic DNA amplified the CDR3 region of rearranged TCR beta genes. The Illumina HiSeq System was used to sequence the amplified TCR beta libraries as 87-base-pair reads. Per the original workflow: A later analysis counted tens of millions of unique TCR beta chains across the 600 to 850 repertoires, and around 12 million of these chains were shared by at least two donors. A nearest-neighbor algorithm error-corrected the raw reads and collapsed the reads into unique sequences, merging closely related sequences to remove PCR and sequencing errors. CDR3 sequences were aligned to IMGT reference sequences to assign V, D and J gene segments. Each retained sequence needed at least a six-nucleotide match to both a V gene segment and a J gene segment. A rearrangement counted as productive if the CDR3 had no stop codons and remained in frame with V and J, and every other rearrangement counted as non-productive. Following IMGT convention, CDR3 was defined as the stretch from the second conserved V-encoded cysteine to the conserved J-encoded phenylalanine. The earlier analysis of more than 450 of the donors excluded sequences that lacked an unambiguous match to a single V gene segment. An earlier analysis of fewer than 650 of the donors classified V segments as functional when productive rearrangements were above 56.7% and as segregating when the standard deviation between donors was above 5%. A statistical classification framework was built for diagnosing cytomegalovirus status from the catalog of TCR beta chain sequences. A later analysis assigned V and J genes by comparing TCR nucleotide sequences with IMGT/GENE-DB human TR gene sequences. Using the TCRdist pipeline, a later analysis assigned CDR3 sequences along with most-parsimonious VDJ recombination scenarios. In a later analysis, each TCR beta chain was defined by its CDR3 amino acid sequence together with its V-gene family, and reads without a unique V-gene family were excluded. In a later analysis, 450 to 600 highly shared, low-generation-probability nucleotide sequences were removed to address suspected cross-contamination and a sequencing artifact. For each public chain, a later analysis derived a clonal expansion index from normalized ranks of inferred template counts within each repertoire. Generation probabilities in a later analysis came from a VDJ recombination model fitted to out-of-frame rearrangements, and those results were checked against IGoR. In a later analysis, hypergeometric tests were used to score TCR-TCR, TCR-HLA and TCR-CMV co-occurrence, with a repertoire-size bias correction applied to TCR pairs. To estimate false discovery rates, a later analysis permuted the HLA or CMV assignments 20 times. In a later analysis, co-occurring TCRs were grouped using DBSCAN, and TCRdist sequence similarity was added for clustering within HLA-allele-positive subsets. For co-occurrence clustering, repertoires with fewer than 30,000 or more than 120,000 public chains were excluded, along with a handful of repertoires with anomalous nucleotide sharing. What TCRdb holds here is the immuneACCESS table cut down to in-frame rearrangements. Part of the clones is not present; checked against another copy, under half of the missing clones reflect an unresolved V gene, and the others are unexplained. That table furnishes V, J and clone size, whereas the DNA furnished D and trimming. Recorded for this sample are 130,000 to 150,000 clones; 75% to 90% of them occurred a single time. The ten largest make up less than 3.5% of the sample.

The sample is drawn from a study of cytomegalovirus exposure and HLA in healthy donors (dated by TCRdb to 2016 to 2017). About the study as a whole: According to an earlier analysis of 587 of the donors, 150 million to 200 million T cells yielded 90 million to 130 million unique TCR beta sequences and about 300 Gb of sequence data. Genome-wide SNP genotypes for about three fifths of the roughly 670 donors were used in a later genetic analysis, which treated that subset as a discovery cohort. Donor age, sex, ethnicity and CMV serostatus were compiled together with the repertoire data. Besides the first cohort of around 670 subjects, a separate validation cohort made up of 90 to 150 different subjects was used. Roughly 300 gigabases of sequencing data and approximately 91 million unique TCR sequences made up an early release that covered some 640 HLA-typed donors. The study profiled the T cell repertoires of hundreds of subjects by immunosequencing and related them to cytomegalovirus serostatus. A few DR-DQ haplotypes were treated as single units for association and clustering because of strong linkage in the cohort. Of the roughly 400 genotyped donors, more than 75% were placed in the genetic ancestry cluster associated with self-reported Caucasian donors. Every repertoire in the discovery cohort had been generated on one and the same sequencing platform. To predict cytomegalovirus infection status, the study combined high-throughput TCR immunosequencing, statistical association of individual TCRs with disease status, and machine learning. Among roughly 400 genotyped donors of the cohort, an average of approximately 240,000 unique TCR beta nucleotide sequences were sequenced per donor, around a sixth of them non-productive. The aim of the study was to test whether cataloging public T cell receptors could identify signatures of past pathogen exposure. Typing coverage varied by locus: 629-630 donors for A, B, C, DRB1 and DQB1; approximately 520 for DQA1; more than 600 for DPA1; 450 to 480 for DPB1. In the later analysis, no new phenotypic data were used to find candidate immune exposures; instead, reliance was placed on TCR beta sequences and their occurrence across donors. To study patterns of TCR occurrence, a later analysis re-analyzed previously published TCR beta repertoires from just over 650 donors and added high-resolution HLA genotyping. Class I and class II HLA loci were covered by the typing at four-digit resolution. In an earlier analysis of 587 of the donors, high-throughput TCR beta sequencing was used to judge whether each TCR beta V gene segment behaved as functional or pseudogenic.

In total, 600 or so healthy bone marrow donors made up the cohort. At the time of sampling, all cohort members were nominally healthy, though unrecorded immune exposures were likely present. The donor tested CMV seronegative, placing the donor among the 300 to 400 seronegative members of the cohort. A peripheral blood sample was provided by each donor, and peripheral blood mononuclear cells were used for TCR beta sequencing. The Qiagen DNeasy Blood Extraction Kit was used to extract genomic DNA from the blood cell samples. Results and caveats for the whole study, not just this receptor: Most CMV-associated TCR beta chains appeared to be HLA-restricted in a later analysis, and the HLA associations seemed to be driven largely by CMV exposure. Compared with the approximately 710-donor mean, donors in an Asian-associated ancestry cluster had fewer N-insertions in productive TCRs, according to a later genetic analysis. Compared with equally common non-associated chains, HLA-associated TCR beta chains in a later analysis were more clonally expanded and had lower generation probabilities. The classifier was reported to diagnose cytomegalovirus status with high specificity and sensitivity in both the original and validation cohorts. The study listed 150 to 200 TCR beta chains as associated with cytomegalovirus. When HLA alleles, especially DR and DQ, strongly co-occurred, TCR associations were difficult to assign to individual alleles. Sequencing depth was assumed to be roughly uniform across donors in the presence/absence analyses, though that assumption may not hold. In this cohort, only TCR beta chains were sequenced, and detectable features were limited by the absence of alpha or paired-chain data. Because counts were too low, 15 to 20 rarely observed V segments, including chromosome 9 orphons, were excluded from the earlier analysis of 587 of the donors. The authors suggested that the approach could potentially be generalized to other disease states and immunological phenotypes. In a later analysis, the rate of TCR association differed among HLA loci, with DRB1 alleles having the most associated TCRs and HLA-C alleles having the fewest. In an earlier analysis of approximately 590 of the donors, most TCR beta V segments were observed in productive rearrangements about 87% or about 30% of the time, broadly matching IMGT annotations. Because HLA typing was unavailable for some donors at each locus, only the typed subset was used in association tests. CMV serostatus was the only immune exposure information available for the cohort. While some public TCRs were present in many individuals, most TCR sequences turned up only very rarely across donors. V-gene and J-gene trimming of TCR beta chains was associated with a missense DCLRE1C variant in a later genetic analysis, and the association was replicated in an independent cohort. A few of the identified cytomegalovirus-associated TCR beta chains were confirmed in vitro to be specific for cytomegalovirus antigens. A later analysis reported that several top co-occurrence clusters appeared linked to parvovirus B19, influenza, CMV and Epstein-Barr virus. At a false discovery rate of 0.05, a later analysis linked 16,000 or so TCR beta sequences to specific HLA alleles. A cluster of highly shared sequence variants was judged likely to be a technical artifact of the sequencing pipeline. A further reported finding was that TCR beta sequences accurately predicted the HLA-A and HLA-B alleles for most subjects in the first cohort. Correlated functional status among segregating V segments might reflect linkage disequilibrium, but an unknown experimental factor could not be ruled out.

The specimen was PBMCs. This sequence was found in a woman between 25 and 40 years old in good health and CMV-seronegative.

The DNA reads as follows: TGCAGCGTTTCTGACACGGTGAACACTGAAGCTTTCTTT. Translated, it reads CSVSDTVNTEAFF. The V gene is TRBV29-1 and the J gene is TRBJ1-1; no D gene call is confident. A distance of 10 bases separates the germline ends of V and J, which lose 5 bases and 0 bases respectively. The CDR3 runs 13 amino acids, cysteine and phenylalanine included. CDR3 DNA only is kept here, 39 bases in frame from base 1. CDR1 and CDR2, looked up from the germline V gene, are SQVTM and ANQGSEA.